What follows are 28 T cell receptor beta chains derived from one specimen sequenced in a study of cytomegalovirus exposure and HLA in healthy donors. A multiplex PCR was run with 60 Vbeta primers and 13 Jbeta primers. Measured with immunoSEQ multiplex PCR; TCRdb has only the in-frame clones, and not every one. The sample lists around 180,000 clones; 71% were seen once. The sequenced sample was PBMCs. All receptors derive from a girl between 5 and 17 years old in good health and CMV-seronegative.

The CDR3 here is CATSSPGREDGYTF. CDR3 coding DNA: TGTGCCACCAGCAGCCCTGGCAGGGAAGATGGCTACACCTTC. V is TRBV15 and J is TRBJ1-2, with TRBD1 as a possible D gene (5 bases). Germline-derived CDR1 and CDR2 are LNHNV and YYDKDF (reference sequence). The CDR3 length is 14 residues. V gave up 3 bases and J gave up 6 bases, with 14 bases separating them.

V and J are TRBV5-1 and TRBJ2-3; possibly TRBD1 for D (6 bases). CDR3 length: 16 amino acids. CDR1 is SGHRS and CDR2 is YFSETQ in the germline V gene. Between the trimmed V and J ends, which lost 0 bases and 0 bases, there was a span of 11 bases. CDR3 loop: CASSLAWTDSTDTQYF. CDR3 in DNA: TGCGCCAGCAGCTTGGCCTGGACAGATAGCACAGATACGCAGTATTTT.

This rearrangement joins TRBV19 to TRBJ2-7; D may be TRBD1 (6 bases). V gave up 3 bases and J gave up 2 bases, with 11 bases separating them. Germline V gene lookup returns CDR1 LNHDA and CDR2 SQIVND (reference sequence). The CDR3 totals 14 residues. The CDR3 protein is CASSMIGQTYEQYF. In DNA, the CDR3 is TGTGCCAGTAGTATGATAGGACAGACCTACGAGCAGTACTTC.

The chain combines TRBV19 with TRBJ2-1; D is perhaps TRBD1 (5 bases). V was cut by 3 bases and J by 1 base, with 13 bases left in between. CDR3 length: 16 amino acids. Germline V lookup: CDR1 LNHDA, CDR2 SQIVND (reference sequence). The CDR3 sequence: CASSIAAGPSYNEQFF. CDR3 in DNA: TGTGCCAGTAGTATCGCGGCAGGGCCATCCTACAATGAGCAGTTCTTC.

The rearrangement links TRBV27 to TRBJ2-1; a possible D gene is TRBD1 (6 bases). The CDR3 length is 16 residues. V dropped 3 bases and J dropped 3 bases, with 15 bases sitting between them. Per the germline V gene, CDR1 is MNHEY and CDR2 is SMNVEV (reference sequence). CDR3 loop: CASSLDGGSFYNEQFF. CDR3 in DNA: TGTGCCAGCAGTTTGGATGGGGGCTCCTTCTACAATGAGCAGTTCTTC.

The chain employs TRBV4-2 and TRBJ1-2, with TRBD1 as a possible D gene (5 bases). V lost 3 bases and J lost 3, with 11 bases in between. The CDR3 consists of 14 residues. Germline values: CDR1 LGHNA, CDR2 YNFKEQ. CDR3 region: CASSHEGADYGYTF. The CDR3 DNA sequence: TGTGCCAGCAGCCATGAAGGGGCGGACTATGGCTACACCTTC.

J is TRBJ2-7 and V is TRBV7-3; 9 nucleotides line up with TRBD2. This CDR3 is built from 15 residues. CDR1 and CDR2 (germline): SGHTA, FQGTGA. Trimming cost V 5 bases and J 6 bases; bases outside gene matches: 11. The CDR3 DNA reads as TGTGCCAGCAGCCCCGCCGCGGGGGGGCCCAGCGAGCAGTACTTC. Its translation: CASSPAAGGPSEQYF.

The J gene is TRBJ1-5, the V gene TRBV19; D unclear. The CDR3 consists of 15 residues. From germline, CDR1 is LNHDA and CDR2 SQIVND (reference sequence). The V gene lost 1 base and the J gene lost 5 bases, with 12 bases spanning the gap. The CDR3 bases are TGTGCCAGTAGTATAGGACAAGTCTATGATCAGCCCCAGCATTTT. As protein: CASSIGQVYDQPQHF.

The chain is built from TRBV6-6 and TRBJ1-2; 7 nucleotides line up with TRBD1. Trimming at V came to 2 bases and at J to 2 bases, leaving 2 bases not matched to a gene. The CDR3 is made up of 14 amino acids. Germline-derived CDR1 and CDR2 are MNHNY and SVGAGI (reference sequence). Here the CDR3 DNA reads TGTGCCAGCAGTTACCAGGGACAGAACTATGGCTACACCTTC. Translating it yields CASSYQGQNYGYTF.

This clone was counted between two and nine times. The rearrangement uses TRBV7-9 and TRBJ2-1; 8 bases are a match to TRBD1. CDR1 SEHNR and CDR2 FQNEAQ come from the germline V gene (reference sequence). This CDR3 has 14 amino acids. The V and J ends lost 4 bases and 5 bases, in that order; junction bases with no gene match: 4. CDR3 in amino acids: CASSWGQVDNEQFF. Written as DNA, the CDR3 is TGTGCCAGCAGCTGGGGACAGGTGGACAATGAGCAGTTCTTC.

The chain combines TRBV5-4 with TRBJ2-1; the D is unclear. V was pared by 5 bases and J by 14 bases, with 20 bases between. Germline V gene lookup returns CDR1 SGHNT and CDR2 YYREEE (reference sequence). This CDR3 comprises 13 residues. In DNA form, the CDR3 reads TGTGCCAGCAGTTTTTCGACTTCCCCGGTGGAGTTCTTC. Translating gives CASSFSTSPVEFF.

The CDR3 protein is CASSVGAPNTGELFF. The DNA of the CDR3 is TGTGCCAGCAGCGTAGGGGCACCGAACACCGGGGAGCTGTTTTTT. The chain employs TRBV9 and TRBJ2-2; D remains unclear. The germline V gene has CDR1 SGDLS and CDR2 YYNGEE. This CDR3 contains 15 residues. The V and J ends lost 0 bases and 0 bases respectively, with 6 bases between them.

J is TRBJ2-3 and V is TRBV7-3, with 7 nucleotides matching TRBD1. Germline CDR1 is SGHTA and CDR2 is FQGTGA. With 5 bases clipped from V and 0 bases from J, the junction kept 11 bases outside the gene matches. CDR3 length: 17 amino acids. For the CDR3, the DNA is TGTGCCAGCAGCCTCACACCCGGGACAGCTAGCACAGATACGCAGTATTTT. Protein sequence: CASSLTPGTASTDTQYF. The full variable domain, with the rest looked up from reference TRBV7-3 and TRBJ2-3, is GAGVSQTPSNKVTEKGKYVELRCDPISGHTALYWYRQSLGQGPEFLIYFQGTGAADDSGLPNDRFFAVRPEGSVSTLKIQRTERGDSAVYLCASSLTPGTASTDTQYFGPGTRLTVL.

This chain joins TRBV5-1 and TRBJ1-5; weak D call: TRBD1 (6 bases). This CDR3 is 14 amino acids long. The germline V and J ends were trimmed by 4 bases and 0 bases, with 8 bases remaining between them. Germline assignment: CDR1 SGHRS and CDR2 YFSETQ. CDR3 bases: TGCGCCAGCAGCATGGACAGTAGCAATCAGCCCCAGCATTTT. Translating it yields CASSMDSSNQPQHF.

This chain uses TRBV6-5 with TRBJ2-2; D uncertain. The V gene lost 2 bases and the J gene lost 5 bases, with 6 bases spanning the gap. The CDR3 extends over 13 amino acids. Germline CDR1 and CDR2: MNHEY and SVGAGI. The CDR3 DNA follows: TGTGCCAGCAGTTACGCAGGAACCGGGGAGCTGTTTTTT. Translating gives CASSYAGTGELFF.

The sample holds a few counts of this clone. V usage is TRBV19 and J usage is TRBJ1-1, with D possibly TRBD1 on 5 matching bases. There are 13 residues in the CDR3. Germline-derived CDR1 and CDR2 are LNHDA and SQIVND (reference sequence). The CDR3 reads CILKGPLNTEAFF. The CDR3 DNA follows: TGTATCTTAAAGGGGCCTTTGAACACTGAAGCTTTCTTT.

The chain links TRBV6-4 to TRBJ2-3; 9 bases fit TRBD1. Germline trimming cut 1 base from V and 4 bases from J; bases unmatched to any gene: 9. From germline, CDR1 is MRHNA and CDR2 SNTAGT. This CDR3 spans 17 amino acids. For the CDR3, the DNA is TGTGCCAGCAGTGACTATGGGGACAGGGAAAAGCCAGATACGCAGTATTTT. Its translation is CASSDYGDREKPDTQYF.

The chain combines TRBV18 with TRBJ2-7; 8 bases agree with TRBD1. V trimming: 6 bases; J trimming: 3 bases; junction bases outside the gene matches: 13. Germline loops: CDR1 KGHSH, CDR2 LQKENI. This CDR3 spans 16 amino acids. The CDR3 protein is CASSQPEQGGLYEQYF. CDR3 DNA sequence: TGTGCCAGCTCCCAACCGGAACAGGGGGGACTCTACGAGCAGTACTTC.

This chain uses TRBV27 with TRBJ2-1; TRBD1 agrees at 7 bases. From germline, CDR1 is MNHEY and CDR2 SMNVEV (reference sequence). The CDR3 consists of 16 residues. V gave up 1 base and J gave up 8 bases; unmatched junction bases: 11. In DNA, the CDR3 is TGTGCCAGCAGTTTATTGCGAACTGACAGGGTCGATGAGCAGTTCTTC. Translation: CASSLLRTDRVDEQFF.

This sequence joins TRBV5-1 and TRBJ1-4; 9 nucleotides agree with TRBD1. The CDR3 sequence is 14 residues long. The germline CDR1 and CDR2 sequences are SGHRS and YFSETQ. With 3 bases clipped from V and 7 bases from J, the junction kept 4 bases outside the gene matches. CDR3 amino acids: CASSSDRGTEKLFF. The CDR3 DNA reads TGCGCCAGCAGCTCTGACAGGGGGACTGAAAAACTGTTTTTT. The whole variable domain, filled in from reference TRBV5-1 and TRBJ1-4, reads KAGVTQTPRYLIKTRGQQVTLSCSPISGHRSVSWYQQTPGQGLQFLFEYFSETQRNKGNFPGRFSGRQFSNSRSEMNVSTLELGDSALYLCASSSDRGTEKLFFGSGTQLSVL.

The genes are TRBV11-2 and TRBJ1-1; 11 bases are a match to TRBD1. Trimming took 3 bases from V and 6 from J; bases not matched to a gene: 12. This CDR3 has 17 residues. Germline loops: CDR1 SGHAT, CDR2 FQNNGV. The CDR3 spells CASSFNRDRGMIAEAFF. The CDR3, as DNA: TGTGCCAGCAGCTTTAATCGGGACAGGGGGATGATCGCTGAAGCTTTCTTT.

V is TRBV6-5 and J is TRBJ2-7; 11 nucleotides agree with TRBD1. The CDR3 runs 12 residues. Per the germline V gene, CDR1 is MNHEY and CDR2 is SVGAGI. Unmatched junction bases numbered 4, after V lost 6 bases and J lost 9 bases. CDR3 residues: CASRRTGGLQYF. The CDR3 DNA follows: TGTGCCAGCAGACGGACAGGGGGCTTGCAGTACTTC.

The chain joins TRBV21-1 to TRBJ2-3; TRBD2, the table's D call, was not compared with the DNA. TRBV21-1 is a pseudogene. The CDR3 has 16 residues. The CDR3 protein is CASMRTLAGGPDTQYF. CDR3 sequence (DNA): TGTGCCAGCATGAGAACCCTAGCGGGGGGACCAGATACGCAGTATTTT.

The rearrangement links TRBV27 to TRBJ1-2; 7 bases line up with TRBD1. Germline V gene data show CDR1 as MNHEY and CDR2 as SMNVEV (reference sequence). The length of the CDR3 is 13 residues. J gave up 4 bases and V 3 bases, and 2 bases lay outside the gene matches. The CDR3, as DNA: TGTGCCAGCAGTTTGACAGGGACCTATGGCTACACCTTC. Translation gives CASSLTGTYGYTF.

This clone was counted only a few times. The chain's CDR3 is CASSIDRGSQPQHF. CDR3 nucleotide sequence: TGTGCCAGCAGTATTGACAGGGGAAGTCAGCCCCAGCATTTT. The chain joins TRBV6-6 to TRBJ1-5; 8 bases map to TRBD1. The ends lost 5 bases at V and 6 bases at J; junction bases unmatched: 6. CDR1 and CDR2 (germline): MNHNY, SVGAGI (reference sequence). CDR3 length: 14 amino acids.

This clone was recorded a few times. The rearrangement joins TRBV2 to TRBJ1-2; D remains unclear. V was clipped by 4 bases and J by 3 bases, with 12 bases between them. From germline, CDR1 is SNHLY and CDR2 FYNNEI. CDR3 length: 14 residues. Here the CDR3 DNA reads TGTGCCAGCAGTGGGTCGGGAAGTGACTATGGCTACACCTTC. Its protein product is CASSGSGSDYGYTF.

This clone was picked up a small number of times. The chain carries TRBV19 and TRBJ2-3; weak D call: TRBD1 (5 bases). The CDR3 runs to 14 residues. V shed 5 bases and J shed 0 bases, with 9 bases lying between them. From germline, CDR1 is LNHDA and CDR2 SQIVND (reference sequence). The chain's CDR3 is CASSEGDSTDTQYF. The CDR3, as DNA: TGTGCCAGTAGTGAAGGGGATAGCACAGATACGCAGTATTTT. The full variable domain, with the rest looked up from reference TRBV19 and TRBJ2-3, is DGGITQSPKYLFRKEGQNVTLSCEQNLNHDAMYWYRQDPGQGLRLIYYSQIVNDFQKGDIAEGYSVSREKKESFPLTVTSAQKNPTAFYLCASSEGDSTDTQYFGPGTRLTVL.

The chain carries TRBV7-6 and TRBJ1-2, with D uncertain. CDR1 is SGHVS, CDR2 FNYEAQ, per germline. With 2 bases removed from V and 2 bases from J, the gap between germline ends came to 6 bases. The CDR3 covers 13 residues. In DNA, the CDR3 is TGTGCCAGCAGCTTAAGCCCAAACTATGGCTACACCTTC. Encoded protein: CASSLSPNYGYTF.